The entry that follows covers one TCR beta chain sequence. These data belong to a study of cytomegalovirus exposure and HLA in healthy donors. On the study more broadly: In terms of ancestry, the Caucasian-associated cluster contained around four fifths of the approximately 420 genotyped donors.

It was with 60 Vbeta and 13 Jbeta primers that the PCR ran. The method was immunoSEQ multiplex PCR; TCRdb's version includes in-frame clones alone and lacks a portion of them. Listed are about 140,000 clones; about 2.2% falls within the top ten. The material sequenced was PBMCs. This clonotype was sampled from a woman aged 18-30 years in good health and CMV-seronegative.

The CDR3: CASGLTVGTSGRVVVSYEQYF. The CDR3 coding sequence is TGTGCTAGTGGTTTGACCGTGGGGACTAGCGGGAGGGTGGTCGTCTCCTACGAGCAGTACTTC. J is TRBJ2-7 and V is TRBV12-5, with TRBD2 matching 16 bases. This CDR3 has 21 residues. Per the germline V gene, CDR1 is LGHNT and CDR2 is FRNRAP. V lost 2 bases and J lost 0; bases outside the gene matches: 13. The full variable domain, its missing parts supplied by reference TRBV12-5 and TRBJ2-7, is DARVTQTPRHKVTEMGQEVTMRCQPILGHNTVFWYRQTMMQGLELLAYFRNRAPLDDSGMPKDRFSAEMPDATLATLKIQPSEPRDSAVYFCASGLTVGTSGRVVVSYEQYFGPGTRLTVT.